These 20 T cell receptor beta chains share one sample of origin, sequenced in a study of PD-1 blockade in classical Hodgkin lymphoma. Clones were read by immunoSEQ multiplex PCR, and TCRdb kept only the in-frame ones, dropping some. This sample has some 50,000 clones, with about three quarters found just once. All patients relapsed after autologous stem cell transplantation, and brentuximab vedotin exposure varied. The sequencing used peripheral blood mononuclear cells (PBMCs), collected at baseline. These receptors originate from a human donor with classical Hodgkin lymphoma.

The chain employs TRBV7-8 and TRBJ1-1, with D possibly being TRBD1 (6 bases). V was cut by 1 base and J by 4 bases, with 16 bases left in between. Germline V gives CDR1 SGHVS, CDR2 FQNEAQ. There are 16 residues in the CDR3. CDR3 sequence reads: CASSLVNRRGSTEAFF. CDR3 coding DNA: TGTGCCAGCAGCTTAGTAAACAGGAGGGGGTCCACTGAAGCTTTCTTT.

J is TRBJ1-5 and V is TRBV29-1, with a possible D match to TRBD1 (6 bases). The CDR3 sequence is 13 residues long. Germline-derived CDR1 and CDR2 are SQVTM and ANQGSEA. Trimming took off 0 bases at V and 10 bases at J, with 13 bases between the two ends. This CDR3 is CSVEDLAGEPQHF. The CDR3 coding sequence is TGCAGCGTTGAAGATCTTGCAGGGGAACCCCAGCATTTT.

This rearrangement joins TRBV5-4 to TRBJ2-5, with 7 bases fitting TRBD2. Trimming cost V 0 bases and J 1 base; bases outside gene matches: 0. In germline, CDR1 is SGHNT, CDR2 YYREEE (reference sequence). CDR3 size: 14 residues. DNA of the CDR3: TGTGCCAGCAGCTTGGCTAGCGGCCAAGAGACCCAGTACTTC. Amino acids: CASSLASGQETQYF.

This clone appeared once. The chain links TRBV5-1 to TRBJ1-4, with a possible D match to TRBD1 (6 bases). Germline CDR1 is SGHRS and CDR2 is YFSETQ. This CDR3 is built from 15 residues. With 4 bases removed from V and 8 bases from J, the gap between germline ends came to 18 bases. The CDR3 protein is CASSIYAGGQEKLFF. The CDR3 DNA sequence: TGCGCCAGCAGCATTTACGCGGGGGGCCAAGAAAAACTGTTTTTT. Using reference TRBV5-1 and TRBJ1-4 for the parts outside the CDR3, the full variable domain is KAGVTQTPRYLIKTRGQQVTLSCSPISGHRSVSWYQQTPGQGLQFLFEYFSETQRNKGNFPGRFSGRQFSNSRSEMNVSTLELGDSALYLCASSIYAGGQEKLFFGSGTQLSVL.

The CDR3 is CASREGQVSNQPQHF. As DNA, the CDR3 is TGTGCCAGCAGAGAAGGACAGGTTAGCAATCAGCCCCAGCATTTT. V gene TRBV6-6 combines with J gene TRBJ1-5; 7 nucleotides agree with TRBD1. Germline CDR1 is MNHNY and CDR2 is SVGAGI (reference sequence). The length of the CDR3 is 15 residues. Losses at the gene ends were 6 bases for V and 0 bases for J; bases not matched to a gene: 5.

The V call is TRBV5-1, the J call TRBJ1-1; a weak D match, TRBD1 (5 bases). With 3 bases removed from V and 0 bases from J, the gap between germline ends came to 12 bases. The germline V gene encodes CDR1 SGHRS and CDR2 YFSETQ. This CDR3 has 15 residues. The CDR3 reads CASSSDGGVNTEAFF. In nucleotides, the CDR3 is TGCGCCAGCAGCTCGGACGGGGGAGTGAACACTGAAGCTTTCTTT.

The chain combines TRBV7-9 with TRBJ1-6, with TRBD1 identical over 10 bases. The V gene end was trimmed by 7 bases and the J gene end by 8 bases; junction bases not matched to a gene: 2. The germline V gene has CDR1 SEHNR and CDR2 FQNEAQ (reference sequence). The CDR3 spans 13 residues. The CDR3 DNA reads as TGTGCCAGCACCGGGACAGGGGATTCACCCCTCCACTTT. This translates into CASTGTGDSPLHF.

V and J are TRBV30 and TRBJ2-2; possible D gene TRBD2, 6 bases. The V and J ends lost 1 base and 7 bases respectively, with 13 bases between them. This CDR3 region has 14 residues. CDR1 and CDR2 from the germline V gene are GTSNPN and SVGIG (reference sequence). This CDR3 reads CAWSGLGAGGELFF. CDR3 sequence (DNA): TGTGCCTGGAGTGGACTAGGGGCAGGCGGGGAGCTGTTTTTT. Supplemented by reference TRBV30 and TRBJ2-2, the full variable domain reads SQTIHQWPATLVQPVGSPLSLECTVEGTSNPNLYWYRQAAGRGLQLLFYSVGIGQISSEVPQNLSASRPQDRQFILSSKKLLLSDSGFYLCAWSGLGAGGELFFGEGSRLTVL.

The sample holds one count of this clone. V is TRBV25-1 and J is TRBJ2-7; D is perhaps TRBD1 (6 bases). Germline V gene lookup returns CDR1 MGHDK and CDR2 SYGVNS. The V and J ends lost 10 bases and 6 bases respectively, with 16 bases between them. CDR3 length: 12 residues. CDR3 loop: CAIAGLGGEQYF. The CDR3 DNA follows: TGTGCCATCGCGGGTCTAGGGGGCGAGCAGTACTTC.

To note about this clone: In the same sample, other DNA sequences code for this CDR3. V and J are TRBV2 and TRBJ2-3, with TRBD2 identical over 11 bases. V lost 3 bases, J lost 2 bases, and 4 bases stayed unmatched. Per germline, CDR1 SNHLY and CDR2 FYNNEI. There are 16 residues in the CDR3. The DNA of the CDR3 is TGTGCCAGCAGTGAGACTAGCGGGACTTTCACAGATACGCAGTATTTT. It specifies CASSETSGTFTDTQYF.

This chain links TRBV29-1 with TRBJ2-5, with D possibly TRBD2 on 6 matching bases. CDR1 is SQVTM, CDR2 ANQGSEA, per germline. CDR3 size: 13 residues. V lost 4 bases and J lost 5, with 14 bases in between. CDR3 region: CSVGRGGQETQYF. The CDR3 region has the DNA TGCAGCGTTGGGCGGGGAGGTCAGGAGACCCAGTACTTC.

The J gene is TRBJ2-3, the V gene TRBV5-6; weak D call: TRBD2 (5 bases). Per germline, CDR1 SGHDT and CDR2 YYEEEE. V lost 0 bases and J lost 2, with 7 bases in between. The CDR3 runs to 14 residues. CDR3 sequence: CASSLGGFTDTQYF. DNA for the CDR3: TGTGCCAGCAGCTTGGGAGGGTTCACAGATACGCAGTATTTT.

The rearrangement joins TRBV5-1 to TRBJ1-4; D not resolved. CDR1 and CDR2 from the germline V gene are SGHRS and YFSETQ. Trimming took 0 bases from V and 8 from J, leaving 14 bases between them. CDR3 length equals 15 residues. CDR3 region: CASSLGAGLSEKLFF. CDR3 bases: TGCGCCAGCAGCTTGGGAGCGGGCCTGTCCGAAAAACTGTTTTTT.

This chain joins TRBV9 and TRBJ1-3; TRBD1 aligns across 7 bases. After removal of 4 bases from V and 0 bases from J, the junction contained 7 bases not matched to a gene. There are 16 residues in the CDR3. Germline V CDR1 and CDR2: SGDLS, YYNGEE. CDR3 loop: CASSPGTAFSGNTIYF. The CDR3 DNA is TGTGCCAGCAGCCCCGGGACAGCGTTCTCTGGAAACACCATATATTTT.

Within the sample, this clone is medium-sized. The V call is TRBV7-6, the J call TRBJ1-1; D gene unclear. Germline V lookup: CDR1 SGHVS, CDR2 FNYEAQ. Trimming removed 5 bases at V and 5 bases at J, with 9 bases between. This CDR3 region has 12 residues. CDR3 protein: CASSEIRTEAFF. CDR3 nucleotides: TGTGCCAGCAGCGAGATTAGGACTGAAGCTTTCTTT.

The V and J genes are TRBV5-1 and TRBJ1-2, with D possibly matching TRBD1 (6 bases). This CDR3 has 16 amino acids. Looked up from germline, CDR1 is SGHRS and CDR2 is YFSETQ. Deletions cut 0 bases from V and 4 bases from J, with 16 bases between. The CDR3 sequence: CASSLGDTGAVYGYTF. The CDR3 region has the DNA TGCGCCAGCAGCTTGGGTGATACGGGGGCCGTCTATGGCTACACCTTC. Using reference TRBV5-1 and TRBJ1-2 for the parts outside the CDR3, the full variable domain is KAGVTQTPRYLIKTRGQQVTLSCSPISGHRSVSWYQQTPGQGLQFLFEYFSETQRNKGNFPGRFSGRQFSNSRSEMNVSTLELGDSALYLCASSLGDTGAVYGYTFGSGTRLTVV.

This clone was seen only a few times. The chain employs TRBV9 and TRBJ1-2; D unresolved. CDR1 SGDLS and CDR2 YYNGEE come from the germline V gene. Trimming left V 5 bases short and J 7 bases short, with 9 bases between. This CDR3 region has 11 residues. CDR3 nucleotides: TGTGCCAGCAGTGCGGGTGGTGGCTACACCTTC. It translates to CASSAGGGYTF.

This sequence joins TRBV7-6 and TRBJ2-1, with TRBD2 matching over 11 bases. Germline V gene sequence: CDR1 SGHVS, CDR2 FNYEAQ. The J segment lost 6 bases and the V segment lost 5 bases, leaving 21 bases of the junction unmatched. CDR3 length: 20 amino acids. The DNA of the CDR3 is TGTGCCAGCAGCCCGAGCCTGGGGGTAGCGGGAGGGCCTAGGGGCAATGAGCAGTTCTTC. Translation: CASSPSLGVAGGPRGNEQFF.

This sequence joins TRBV19 and TRBJ1-2, with 7 positions matching TRBD1. This CDR3 is built from 14 residues. V gave up 5 bases and J gave up 4 bases; unmatched junction bases: 7. CDR1 and CDR2 from the germline V gene are LNHDA and SQIVND (reference sequence). CDR3 in amino acids: CASSRDRAVYGYTF. The DNA of the CDR3 is TGTGCCAGTAGTCGAGACAGGGCGGTCTATGGCTACACCTTC.

The rearrangement uses TRBV7-2 and TRBJ2-7, with no clear D. Germline V gives CDR1 SGHTA, CDR2 FQGNSA. The CDR3 is 14 amino acids. The V gene lost 1 base and the J gene lost 2 bases, with 9 bases spanning the gap. For the CDR3, the DNA is TGTGCCAGCAGCTTAGGCCAGACGACCTACGAGCAGTACTTC. Amino acid sequence: CASSLGQTTYEQYF.